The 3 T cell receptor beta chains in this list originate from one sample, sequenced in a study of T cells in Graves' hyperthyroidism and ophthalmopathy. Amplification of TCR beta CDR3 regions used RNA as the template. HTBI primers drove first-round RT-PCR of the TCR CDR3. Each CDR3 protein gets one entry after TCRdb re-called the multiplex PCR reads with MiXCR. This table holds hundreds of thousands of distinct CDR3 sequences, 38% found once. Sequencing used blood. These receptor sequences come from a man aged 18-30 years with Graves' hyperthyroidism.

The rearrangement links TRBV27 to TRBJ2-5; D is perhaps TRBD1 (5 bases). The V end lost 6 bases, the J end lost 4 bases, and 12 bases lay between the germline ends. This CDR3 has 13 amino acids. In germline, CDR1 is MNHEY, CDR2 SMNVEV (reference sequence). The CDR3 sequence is CASSDLTAETQYF. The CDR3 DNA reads TGTGCCAGCAGCGATTTGACAGCAGAGACCCAGTACTTC.

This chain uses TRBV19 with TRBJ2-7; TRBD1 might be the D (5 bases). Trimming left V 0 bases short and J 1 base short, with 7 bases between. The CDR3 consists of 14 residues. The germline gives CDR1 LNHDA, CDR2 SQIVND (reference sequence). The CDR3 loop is CASSIEPGSYEQYF. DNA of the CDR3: TGTGCCAGTAGTATAGAGCCAGGGTCCTACGAGCAGTACTTC.

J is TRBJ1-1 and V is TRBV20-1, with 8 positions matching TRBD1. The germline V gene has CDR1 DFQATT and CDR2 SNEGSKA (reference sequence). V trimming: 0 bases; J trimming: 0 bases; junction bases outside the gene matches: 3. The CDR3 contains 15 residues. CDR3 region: CSARELTGVNTEAFF. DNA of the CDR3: TGCAGTGCTAGAGAGCTGACAGGGGTGAACACTGAAGCTTTCTTT.